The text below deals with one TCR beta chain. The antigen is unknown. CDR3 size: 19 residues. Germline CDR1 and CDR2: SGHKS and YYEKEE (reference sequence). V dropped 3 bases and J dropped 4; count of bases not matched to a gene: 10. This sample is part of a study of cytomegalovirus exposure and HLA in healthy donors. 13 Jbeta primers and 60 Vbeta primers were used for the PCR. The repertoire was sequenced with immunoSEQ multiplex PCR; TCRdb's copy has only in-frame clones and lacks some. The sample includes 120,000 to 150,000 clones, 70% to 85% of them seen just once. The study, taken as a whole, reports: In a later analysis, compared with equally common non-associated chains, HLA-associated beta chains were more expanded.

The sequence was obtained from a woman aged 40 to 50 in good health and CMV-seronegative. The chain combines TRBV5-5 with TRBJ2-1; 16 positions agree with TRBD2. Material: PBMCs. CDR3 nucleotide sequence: TGTGCCAGCAGCTCGGGACTAGCGGGAGGGTACGCGGGATACAATGAGCAGTTCTTC. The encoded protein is CASSSGLAGGYAGYNEQFF.